This passage covers 26 T cell receptor beta chains from one sample sequenced in a study of PD-1 blockade in classical Hodgkin lymphoma. The method was immunoSEQ multiplex PCR; TCRdb's version includes in-frame clones alone and lacks a portion of them. The sample gives 2,500 to 3,000 clones, roughly 70% of which show up once; approximately 69% is in the top ten. Time point denoted: cycle 4 day 1 (C4D1), after 6 weeks of nivolumab. Every single patient, without exception, relapsed after autologous stem cell transplantation, and brentuximab vedotin exposure varied. Magnetic negative selection isolated CD8+ T cells from thawed PBMCs. The sequencing used CD8+ T cells from blood, collected before the fourth cycle of nivolumab. The receptors stem from a human donor with classical Hodgkin lymphoma.

This clone was counted a few times. The rearrangement uses TRBV18 and TRBJ1-4, with D possibly being TRBD1 (5 bases). The length of the CDR3 is 14 residues. Germline V lookup: CDR1 KGHSH, CDR2 LQKENI. V was clipped by 2 bases and J by 7 bases, with 11 bases between them. Written as DNA, the CDR3 is TGTGCCAGCTCACCAGGGGACGGGTTTGAAAAACTGTTTTTT. Amino acids: CASSPGDGFEKLFF.

CDR3 DNA: TGTGCCAGCAGCGGCGAGACAGGGAACACTGAAGCTTTCTTT. This encodes CASSGETGNTEAFF. The genes are TRBV9 and TRBJ1-1; maybe TRBD1 (6 bases). V lost 3 bases to trimming and J lost 1 base, with 10 bases between them. This CDR3 has 14 residues. Germline V CDR1 and CDR2: SGDLS, YYNGEE. The complete variable domain, with remaining parts taken from reference TRBV9 and TRBJ1-1, reads DSGVTQTPKHLITATGQRVTLRCSPRSGDLSVYWYQQSLDQGLQFLIQYYNGEERAKGNILERFSAQQFPDLHSELNLSSLELGDSALYFCASSGETGNTEAFFGQGTRLTVV.

This clone is medium-sized by share. Other nucleotide sequences in the sample specify the same CDR3. The chain is built from TRBV4-3 and TRBJ2-7; 7 bases fit TRBD1. The CDR3 loop spans 16 amino acids. The J segment lost 3 bases and the V segment lost 0 bases, leaving 8 bases of the junction unmatched. CDR1 LGHNA and CDR2 YSLEER come from the germline V gene. CDR3 protein: CASSQDRRGGNYEQYF. The CDR3 bases are TGCGCCAGCAGCCAAGATCGTAGAGGGGGCAACTACGAGCAGTACTTC.

V and J are TRBV19 and TRBJ2-4, with D perhaps TRBD1 (6 bases). CDR1 and CDR2 from the germline V gene are LNHDA and SQIVND (reference sequence). CDR3 length: 17 amino acids. The V end lost 5 bases, the J end lost 3 bases, and 20 bases lay between the germline ends. The CDR3 is CASSGGWTVLDKNIQYF. For the CDR3, the DNA is TGTGCCAGTAGTGGGGGCTGGACGGTCCTGGACAAAAACATTCAGTACTTC.

V and J are TRBV4-3 and TRBJ2-1; D is perhaps TRBD1 (6 bases). V was cut by 0 bases and J by 3 bases, with 9 bases left in between. The CDR3 is made up of 15 amino acids. The germline V gene has CDR1 LGHNA and CDR2 YSLEER. The CDR3 here is CASSQDRTVYNEQFF. CDR3 nucleotides: TGCGCCAGCAGCCAAGATAGGACAGTCTACAATGAGCAGTTCTTC.

J is TRBJ1-2 and V is TRBV30, with TRBD1 identical over 8 bases. Per the germline V gene, CDR1 is GTSNPN and CDR2 is SVGIG (reference sequence). This CDR3 contains 12 residues. The V and J ends lost 4 bases and 4 bases, in that order; junction bases with no gene match: 2. The CDR3 bases are TGTGCCTGGATAGGACAGGGCTATGGCTACACCTTC. Translation gives CAWIGQGYGYTF. The variable domain in full, completed from reference TRBV30 and TRBJ1-2, reads SQTIHQWPATLVQPVGSPLSLECTVEGTSNPNLYWYRQAAGRGLQLLFYSVGIGQISSEVPQNLSASRPQDRQFILSSKKLLLSDSGFYLCAWIGQGYGYTFGSGTRLTVV.

The chain couples TRBV7-9 to TRBJ1-2; 9 positions agree with TRBD1. The CDR3 extends over 14 amino acids. The junction had 5 bases not matched to a gene; V was cut back by 4 bases and J by 5 bases. The germline V gene has CDR1 SEHNR and CDR2 FQNEAQ (reference sequence). CDR3 residues: CASSWDRDWYGYTF. DNA of the CDR3: TGTGCCAGCAGCTGGGACAGGGACTGGTATGGCTACACCTTC.

This clone is medium-sized in the sample. The chain joins TRBV6-4 to TRBJ1-5; a possible D gene is TRBD1 (5 bases). The germline gives CDR1 MRHNA, CDR2 SNTAGT. Trimming removed 5 bases from V and 8 bases from J, with 16 bases in between. This CDR3 has 14 residues. CDR3 amino acids: CASSQDIWSEPQHF. CDR3 nucleotides: TGTGCCAGCAGTCAGGACATTTGGTCCGAGCCCCAGCATTTT.

The chain employs TRBV11-3 and TRBJ1-2, with TRBD1 matching 10 bases. The CDR3 totals 15 residues. Germline lookup yields CDR1 SGHNT and CDR2 YENEEA. V gave up 1 base and J gave up 4 bases; unmatched junction bases: 3. This CDR3 reads CASSLGQGAGYGYTF. As DNA, the CDR3 is TGTGCCAGCAGCTTAGGACAGGGGGCTGGCTATGGCTACACCTTC.

J is TRBJ1-3 and V is TRBV7-9; no reliable D call. In germline, CDR1 is SEHNR, CDR2 FQNEAQ (reference sequence). This CDR3 has 16 amino acids. V was trimmed by 1 base and J by 0 bases, leaving 10 bases between them. The CDR3 coding sequence is TGTGCCAGCAGCTTAGAGGCCACCCTCTCTGGAAACACCATATATTTT. This gives the protein CASSLEATLSGNTIYF. Together with reference TRBV7-9 and TRBJ1-3, the CDR3 gives the full variable domain: DTGVSQNPRHKITKRGQNVTFRCDPISEHNRLYWYRQTLGQGPEFLTYFQNEAQLEKSRLLSDRFSAERPKGSFSTLEIQRTEQGDSAMYLCASSLEATLSGNTIYFGEGSWLTVV.

V and J are TRBV6-5 and TRBJ1-4, with D possibly TRBD1 on 6 matching bases. Germline V gene sequence: CDR1 MNHEY, CDR2 SVGAGI. With 6 bases removed from V and 3 bases from J, the gap between germline ends came to 14 bases. This CDR3 has 15 amino acids. The CDR3 bases are TGTGCCAGCAGGGGGGCAGGGTATTCTAATGAAAAACTGTTTTTT. It encodes CASRGAGYSNEKLFF.

By share, this clone ranks as large. This chain links TRBV27 with TRBJ2-1; 9 bases map to TRBD1. The CDR3 spans 14 residues. Germline V gene sequence: CDR1 MNHEY, CDR2 SMNVEV (reference sequence). With 6 bases clipped from V and 5 bases from J, the junction kept 5 bases outside the gene matches. The CDR3 DNA sequence: TGTGCCAGCAGACTCGGGACAGGGAACAATGAGCAGTTCTTC. Translated, it gives CASRLGTGNNEQFF.

This clone was found a few times. The J gene is TRBJ2-1, the V gene TRBV4-2; D gene uncertain. This CDR3 has 14 amino acids. Between the trimmed V and J ends, which lost 4 bases and 5 bases, there was a span of 12 bases. In germline, CDR1 is LGHNA, CDR2 YNFKEQ. The DNA of the CDR3 is TGTGCCAGCAGCCCCTTCTTAGGGAACAATGAGCAGTTCTTC. This gives the protein CASSPFLGNNEQFF.

V and J are TRBV7-2 and TRBJ1-2; D is undetermined. The CDR3 has 12 amino acids. Looked up from germline, CDR1 is SGHTA and CDR2 is FQGNSA. The V gene lost 5 bases and the J gene lost 8 bases, with 12 bases spanning the gap. The CDR3 loop is CASSGRSSGYTF. The CDR3 DNA sequence: TGTGCCAGCAGCGGACGGAGCAGCGGCTACACCTTC.

The V and J genes are TRBV19 and TRBJ2-5; D is possibly TRBD2 (6 bases). In germline, CDR1 is LNHDA, CDR2 SQIVND (reference sequence). CDR3 length: 15 amino acids. Between the trimmed V and J ends, which lost 10 bases and 0 bases, there was a span of 18 bases. The CDR3 sequence: CATFGWGEDQETQYF. The CDR3 DNA reads as TGTGCCACCTTCGGGTGGGGGGAGGACCAAGAGACCCAGTACTTC.

CDR3 region: CASSLDGLDTQYF. Written as DNA, the CDR3 is TGTGCCAGCAGCTTAGATGGATTAGATACGCAGTATTTT. The chain carries TRBV7-8 and TRBJ2-3; D is unclear. This CDR3 is built from 13 residues. Looked up from germline, CDR1 is SGHVS and CDR2 is FQNEAQ. Trimming took 1 base from V and 5 from J, leaving 7 bases between them.

In its sample, this clone was seen a few times. The chain employs TRBV11-1 and TRBJ1-1, with a weak D call TRBD1 (6 bases). V was cut by 0 bases and J by 6 bases, with 11 bases left in between. CDR1 SGHAT and CDR2 FQDESV come from the germline V gene (reference sequence). The CDR3 contains 14 residues. The CDR3 coding sequence is TGTGCCAGCAGCTTAGCACCTGGGACACCTGAAGCTTTCTTT. Its translation: CASSLAPGTPEAFF.

The chain uses TRBV5-5 and TRBJ2-7; possibly TRBD2 for D (5 bases). The V and J ends lost 4 bases and 1 base respectively, with 9 bases between them. The CDR3 loop spans 13 amino acids. Germline V gene sequence: CDR1 SGHKS, CDR2 YYEKEE (reference sequence). The CDR3 DNA is TGTGCCAGCAGCGCCGGGGAGTCCTACGAGCAGTACTTC. Encoded protein: CASSAGESYEQYF.

This rearrangement joins TRBV4-1 to TRBJ2-4; TRBD2 matches at 10 bases. CDR3 size: 17 residues. V gave up 0 bases and J gave up 4 bases; unmatched junction bases: 6. Per germline, CDR1 MGHRA and CDR2 YSYEKL. The CDR3 spells CASSQEGQRGGKNIQYF. The CDR3 DNA sequence: TGCGCCAGCAGCCAAGAGGGCCAGCGGGGGGGAAAAAACATTCAGTACTTC.

The chain carries TRBV9 and TRBJ2-1; 14 bases agree with TRBD2. CDR1 is SGDLS, CDR2 YYNGEE, per germline. The CDR3 sequence is 17 residues long. Unmatched junction bases numbered 7, after V lost 0 bases and J lost 8 bases. DNA for the CDR3: TGTGCCAGCAGCGTAGGACCTGGGACTAGCGGGGGAGATGAGCAGTTCTTC. This sequence encodes CASSVGPGTSGGDEQFF.

This rearrangement joins TRBV16 to TRBJ1-3, with 7 bases matching TRBD1. The CDR3 covers 16 residues. With 3 bases clipped from V and 0 bases from J, the junction kept 5 bases outside the gene matches. The germline V gene has CDR1 KGHSY and CDR2 FQNENV. The CDR3 sequence: CASSHGQDDSGNTIYF. CDR3 coding DNA: TGTGCCAGCAGCCATGGACAGGATGACTCTGGAAACACCATATATTTT.

The J gene is TRBJ1-1, the V gene TRBV5-1; 7 bases fit TRBD1. CDR3 length: 16 residues. With V trimmed by 3 bases and J by 0 bases, 8 bases remained unmatched. Per germline, CDR1 SGHRS and CDR2 YFSETQ. DNA for the CDR3: TGCGCCAGCAGCTCCGTTGGGACAGATTTGAACACTGAAGCTTTCTTT. Its protein is CASSSVGTDLNTEAFF.

The rearrangement joins TRBV19 to TRBJ1-2; perhaps TRBD1 as D (6 bases). The CDR3 length is 14 residues. Between the trimmed V and J ends, which lost 3 bases and 4 bases, there was a span of 12 bases. Germline V CDR1 and CDR2: LNHDA, SQIVND (reference sequence). CDR3 amino acids: CASSIGNRVYGYTF. Written as DNA, the CDR3 is TGTGCCAGTAGTATCGGAAACAGGGTCTATGGCTACACCTTC.

This chain links TRBV13 with TRBJ2-7; D not certain. The CDR3 totals 14 residues. CDR1 and CDR2 from the germline V gene are PRHDT and FYEKMQ (reference sequence). Trimming removed 0 bases from V and 2 bases from J, with 8 bases in between. In DNA form, the CDR3 reads TGTGCCAGCAGCTTAGGCCGTGGGGCCTACGAGCAGTACTTC. Residues: CASSLGRGAYEQYF.

The chain has TRBV5-5 and TRBJ2-3; 13 nucleotides line up with TRBD2. Germline V gene data show CDR1 as SGHKS and CDR2 as YYEKEE (reference sequence). The trim removed 3 bases at V and 0 bases at J, leaving 1 base unmatched. The CDR3 is made up of 16 amino acids. The CDR3 nucleotides are TGTGCCAGCAGCTCACTAGCGGGGGGGAGCACAGATACGCAGTATTTT. This codes for CASSSLAGGSTDTQYF.

This clone was picked up a small number of times. This chain links TRBV6-5 with TRBJ1-3; possibly TRBD1 for D (5 bases). V shed 2 bases and J shed 0 bases, with 11 bases lying between them. Germline V gene data show CDR1 as MNHEY and CDR2 as SVGAGI. This CDR3 contains 16 residues. The CDR3 DNA sequence: TGTGCCAGCAGTTACGGGGACGGGAGCTCTGGAAACACCATATATTTT. Protein product: CASSYGDGSSGNTIYF.